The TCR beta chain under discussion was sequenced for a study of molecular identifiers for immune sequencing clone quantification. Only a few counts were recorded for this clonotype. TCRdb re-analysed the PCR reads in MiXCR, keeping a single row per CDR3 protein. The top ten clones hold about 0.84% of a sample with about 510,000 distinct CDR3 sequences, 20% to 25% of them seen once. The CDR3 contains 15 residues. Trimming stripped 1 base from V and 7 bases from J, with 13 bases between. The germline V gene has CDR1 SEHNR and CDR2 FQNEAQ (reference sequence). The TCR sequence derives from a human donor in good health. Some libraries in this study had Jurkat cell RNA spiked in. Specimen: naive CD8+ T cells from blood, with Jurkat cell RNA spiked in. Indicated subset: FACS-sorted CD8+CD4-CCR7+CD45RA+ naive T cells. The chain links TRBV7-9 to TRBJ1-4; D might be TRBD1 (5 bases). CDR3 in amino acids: CASSLVLSGGEKLFF. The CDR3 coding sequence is TGTGCCAGCAGCTTAGTTTTGTCGGGGGGTGAAAAACTGTTTTTT.